This T cell receptor beta chain was recovered during a study of T-cell memory formation after mild COVID-19. Concerning this clonotype itself: Compared with germline, one end of the junction differs, possibly owing to a read error.

TCRdb ran MiXCR on the 5' RACE reads and lists one entry per CDR3 protein. The sample has 170,000 or so distinct CDR3 sequences, 20% to 25% seen once. The sequence was collected from an adult woman who had mild COVID-19 (a few samples of this study predate the infection). Cell type and time point are not known. The sample comprised PBMCs or a T cell subset sorted from them (not recorded which).

The CDR3 loop reads CASSFDRVGVDEQYF. For the CDR3, the DNA is TGTGCTAGCAGCTTCGACAGGGTGGGAGTTGACGAGCAGTACTTC. The V call is TRBV7-7, the J call TRBJ2-7, with 7 bases lining up with TRBD1. The CDR3 totals 15 residues. Germline V gene sequence: CDR1 SSHAT, CDR2 FNYEAQ (reference sequence).